A selection of T cell receptor beta chains follows, all from one sample in a study of cytomegalovirus exposure and HLA in healthy donors. Using immunoSEQ multiplex PCR, the repertoire was profiled, and TCRdb retains in-frame clones only, with some absent. This sample has fewer than 200,000 clones; around 80% occur once, and the top ten carry about 4.3%. Sequenced input: PBMCs. The receptors shown here come from a woman aged 50 to 60 in good health and CMV-seropositive. Each CDR3 is given without its conserved first and last residue. Fields, in order: J gene, D gene, V gene, CDR3 protein. D genes are given only for firm matches.

j_call: TRBJ1-1
d_call: .
v_call: TRBV28
cdr3_aa: ASSFDGGGTEAF

j_call: TRBJ2-3
d_call: TRBD2
v_call: TRBV5-1
cdr3_aa: ASTLAGRSTDTQY

j_call: TRBJ2-5
d_call: TRBD2
v_call: TRBV5-4
cdr3_aa: ASTIGGGQETQY

j_call: TRBJ2-1
d_call: TRBD1
v_call: TRBV5-6
cdr3_aa: ASSSGTVYNEQF

j_call: TRBJ1-5
d_call: .
v_call: TRBV19
cdr3_aa: ASSSYGGSNQPQH

j_call: TRBJ1-1
d_call: .
v_call: TRBV5-1
cdr3_aa: ASSFTAGASTEAF

j_call: TRBJ2-3
d_call: .
v_call: TRBV5-4
cdr3_aa: ASSPGQLGGTQY

j_call: TRBJ2-1
d_call: .
v_call: TRBV4-3
cdr3_aa: ASSQDLGSRSNEQF

j_call: TRBJ1-2
d_call: .
v_call: TRBV19
cdr3_aa: ASSITRIYPGVMYGYT

j_call: TRBJ1-2
d_call: .
v_call: TRBV5-1
cdr3_aa: ASSDSWAGRTRGYT

j_call: TRBJ2-2
d_call: .
v_call: TRBV12-2
cdr3_aa: ASRFPPLLQFANTGELF

j_call: TRBJ2-4
d_call: .
v_call: TRBV9
cdr3_aa: ASTLGDGSRLNIQY

j_call: TRBJ1-5
d_call: .
v_call: TRBV2
cdr3_aa: ASRSRSGDQPQH

j_call: TRBJ2-7
d_call: .
v_call: TRBV18
cdr3_aa: ASSSSSYEQY

j_call: TRBJ2-1
d_call: TRBD2
v_call: TRBV7-3
cdr3_aa: ASSLSSGSGSYNEQF

j_call: TRBJ1-3
d_call: .
v_call: TRBV4-1
cdr3_aa: ASSQDREVTGNTIY

j_call: TRBJ1-2
d_call: .
v_call: TRBV2
cdr3_aa: ASSEEGEVGQGGGYT

j_call: TRBJ2-1
d_call: .
v_call: TRBV9
cdr3_aa: ASSPDNEQF

j_call: TRBJ2-1
d_call: TRBD1
v_call: TRBV7-2
cdr3_aa: ASSLIPTRQGALRDEQF

j_call: TRBJ1-2
d_call: .
v_call: TRBV5-1
cdr3_aa: ASSPQEMGYT

j_call: TRBJ1-2
d_call: .
v_call: TRBV7-8
cdr3_aa: ASSLLQGYGYT

j_call: TRBJ1-6
d_call: .
v_call: TRBV27
cdr3_aa: ASSLRQPSSYNSPLH

j_call: TRBJ2-3
d_call: TRBD1
v_call: TRBV7-3
cdr3_aa: ASSVTGTGGADTQY

j_call: TRBJ1-3
d_call: .
v_call: TRBV21-1
cdr3_aa: ASSGWLDRRLPGNTIY

j_call: TRBJ1-1
d_call: TRBD1
v_call: TRBV29-1
cdr3_aa: SVEPTGTEAF

j_call: TRBJ1-5
d_call: TRBD1
v_call: TRBV5-1
cdr3_aa: ASSLTGQNQPQH

j_call: TRBJ2-5
d_call: .
v_call: TRBV7-2
cdr3_aa: ASSPGIQETQY

j_call: TRBJ2-6
d_call: .
v_call: TRBV21-1
cdr3_aa: ASSNRTGGLSGANVLT

j_call: TRBJ2-5
d_call: .
v_call: TRBV12-5
cdr3_aa: ASGSCGIRGASQETQY

j_call: TRBJ2-7
d_call: .
v_call: TRBV30
cdr3_aa: AWSVGTLTYEQY

j_call: TRBJ2-3
d_call: .
v_call: TRBV6-1
cdr3_aa: ASSAADTQY

j_call: TRBJ1-2
d_call: TRBD1
v_call: TRBV9
cdr3_aa: ASSPKGASEYGYT

j_call: TRBJ2-7
d_call: .
v_call: TRBV29-1
cdr3_aa: SVEDVTGNYEQY

j_call: TRBJ1-1
d_call: .
v_call: TRBV6-6
cdr3_aa: ASSYFPGEGEAEAF

j_call: TRBJ1-4
d_call: TRBD1
v_call: TRBV28
cdr3_aa: ASRMTGPREKLF

j_call: TRBJ2-7
d_call: TRBD1
v_call: TRBV27
cdr3_aa: ASSKQGTAYEQY

j_call: TRBJ2-7
d_call: .
v_call: TRBV7-2
cdr3_aa: ASSQGGDSYEQY

j_call: TRBJ2-7
d_call: .
v_call: TRBV19
cdr3_aa: ASGKEIRGEQY

j_call: TRBJ2-3
d_call: TRBD2
v_call: TRBV27
cdr3_aa: ATQGRATSGSKWFTDTQY

j_call: TRBJ1-5
d_call: TRBD1
v_call: TRBV19
cdr3_aa: ASSIAQGAYSNQPQH

j_call: TRBJ1-1
d_call: .
v_call: TRBV18
cdr3_aa: ASSPGLQAEAF

j_call: TRBJ1-2
d_call: TRBD1
v_call: TRBV7-2
cdr3_aa: ASSLGDRDGYT

j_call: TRBJ1-2
d_call: .
v_call: TRBV10-3
cdr3_aa: AISQGSNYGYT